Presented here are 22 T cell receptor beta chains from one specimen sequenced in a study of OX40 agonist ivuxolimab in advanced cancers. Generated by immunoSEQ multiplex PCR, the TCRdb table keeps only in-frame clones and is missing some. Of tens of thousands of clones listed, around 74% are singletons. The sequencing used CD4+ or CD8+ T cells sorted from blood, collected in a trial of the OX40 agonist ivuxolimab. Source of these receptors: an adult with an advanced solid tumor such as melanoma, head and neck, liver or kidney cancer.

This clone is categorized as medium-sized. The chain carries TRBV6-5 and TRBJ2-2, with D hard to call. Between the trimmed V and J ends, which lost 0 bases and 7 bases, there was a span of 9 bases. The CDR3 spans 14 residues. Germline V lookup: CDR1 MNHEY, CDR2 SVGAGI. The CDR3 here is CASSYSGVGGELFF. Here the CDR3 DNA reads TGTGCCAGCAGTTACTCTGGGGTTGGCGGGGAGCTGTTTTTT.

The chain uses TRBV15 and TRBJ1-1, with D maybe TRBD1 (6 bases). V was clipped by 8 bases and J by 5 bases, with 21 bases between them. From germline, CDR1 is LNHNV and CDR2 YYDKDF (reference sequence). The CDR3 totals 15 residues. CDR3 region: CATERGRVGGTEAFF. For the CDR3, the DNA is TGTGCCACCGAGCGGGGGCGTGTGGGGGGAACTGAAGCTTTCTTT. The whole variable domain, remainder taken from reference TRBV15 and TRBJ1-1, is DAMVIQNPRYQVTQFGKPVTLSCSQTLNHNVMYWYQQKSSQAPKLLFHYYDKDFNNEADTPDNFQSRRPNTSFCFLDIRSPGLGDTAMYLCATERGRVGGTEAFFGQGTRLTVV.

This chain's CDR3 is CASSSPPPGQDYEQYF. The CDR3 DNA is TGTGCCAGCAGCTCCCCGCCCCCGGGACAGGATTACGAGCAGTACTTC. The V and J genes are TRBV11-2 and TRBJ2-7; the match to TRBD1 covers 8 bases. With 4 bases clipped from V and 4 bases from J, the junction kept 12 bases outside the gene matches. The CDR3 covers 16 residues. Germline CDR1 and CDR2: SGHAT and FQNNGV.

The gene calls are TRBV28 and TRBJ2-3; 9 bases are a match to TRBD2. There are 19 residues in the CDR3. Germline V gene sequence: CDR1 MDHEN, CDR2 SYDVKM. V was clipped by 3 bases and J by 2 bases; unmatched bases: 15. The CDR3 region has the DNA TGTGCCAGCAGTTTCAGGAGCGGGAGGCTCCCGCCAGCCACAGATACGCAGTATTTT. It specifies CASSFRSGRLPPATDTQYF.

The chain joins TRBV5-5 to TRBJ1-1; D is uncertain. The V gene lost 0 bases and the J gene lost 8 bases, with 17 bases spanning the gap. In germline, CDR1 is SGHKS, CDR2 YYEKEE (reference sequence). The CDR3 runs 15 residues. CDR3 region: CASSLEVGSYEEAFF. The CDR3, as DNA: TGTGCCAGCAGCTTGGAGGTGGGGAGTTATGAGGAAGCTTTCTTT.

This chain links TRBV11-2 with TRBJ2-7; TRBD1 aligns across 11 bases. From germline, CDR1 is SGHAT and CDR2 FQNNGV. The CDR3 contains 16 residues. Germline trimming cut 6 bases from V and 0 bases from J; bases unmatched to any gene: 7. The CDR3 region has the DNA TGTGCCAGCAGTAGCCGGACAGGGGGCGCCTCCTACGAGCAGTACTTC. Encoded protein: CASSSRTGGASYEQYF.

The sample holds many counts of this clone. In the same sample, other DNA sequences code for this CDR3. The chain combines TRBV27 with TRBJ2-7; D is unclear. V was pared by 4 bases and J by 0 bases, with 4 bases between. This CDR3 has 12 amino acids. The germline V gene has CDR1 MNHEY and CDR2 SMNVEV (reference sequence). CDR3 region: CASSSPSYEQYF. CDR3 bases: TGTGCCAGCAGTTCGCCCTCCTACGAGCAGTACTTC.

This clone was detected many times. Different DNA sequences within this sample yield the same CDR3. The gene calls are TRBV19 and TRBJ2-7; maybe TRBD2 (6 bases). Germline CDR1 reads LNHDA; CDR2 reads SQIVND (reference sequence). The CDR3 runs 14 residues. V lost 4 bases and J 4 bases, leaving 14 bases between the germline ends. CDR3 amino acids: CASSRLGGLYEQYF. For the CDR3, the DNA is TGTGCCAGTAGTAGACTAGGCGGTCTGTACGAGCAGTACTTC. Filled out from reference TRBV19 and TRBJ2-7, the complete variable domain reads DGGITQSPKYLFRKEGQNVTLSCEQNLNHDAMYWYRQDPGQGLRLIYYSQIVNDFQKGDIAEGYSVSREKKESFPLTVTSAQKNPTAFYLCASSRLGGLYEQYFGPGTRLTVT.

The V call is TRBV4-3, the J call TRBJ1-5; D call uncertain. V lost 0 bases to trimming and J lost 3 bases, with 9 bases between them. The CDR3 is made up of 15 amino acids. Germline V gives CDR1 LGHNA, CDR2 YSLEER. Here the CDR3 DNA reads TGCGCCAGCAGCCAAGATATCCAAAACAATCAGCCCCAGCATTTT. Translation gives CASSQDIQNNQPQHF.

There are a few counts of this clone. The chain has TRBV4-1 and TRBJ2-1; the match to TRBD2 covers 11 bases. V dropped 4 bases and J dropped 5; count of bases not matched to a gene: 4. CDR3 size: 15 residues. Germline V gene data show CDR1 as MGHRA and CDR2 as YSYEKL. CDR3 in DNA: TGCGCCAGCAGCCCTTCGGGACTAGCGGACAATGAGCAGTTCTTC. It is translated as CASSPSGLADNEQFF.

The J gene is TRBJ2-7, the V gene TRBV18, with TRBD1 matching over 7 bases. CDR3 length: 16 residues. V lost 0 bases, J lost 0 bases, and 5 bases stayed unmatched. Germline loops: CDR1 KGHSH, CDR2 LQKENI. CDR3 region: CASSPPGTASSYEQYF. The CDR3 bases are TGTGCCAGCTCACCACCCGGGACAGCGAGCTCCTACGAGCAGTACTTC.

The CDR3 DNA sequence: TGCGCCAGCAGCCAAGATGTCCGGGAGGGCCAGGATGAGCAGTTCTTC. Translated: CASSQDVREGQDEQFF. The chain links TRBV4-1 to TRBJ2-1; 8 positions match TRBD2. Germline CDR1 MGHRA, CDR2 YSYEKL. This CDR3 is 16 amino acids long. Trimming removed 0 bases from V and 8 bases from J; junction bases left unmatched: 9.

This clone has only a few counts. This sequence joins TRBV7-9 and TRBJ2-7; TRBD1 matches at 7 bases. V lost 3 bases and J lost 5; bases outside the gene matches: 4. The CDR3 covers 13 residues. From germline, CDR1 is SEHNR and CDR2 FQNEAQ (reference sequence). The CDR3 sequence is CASSLLQGNEQYF. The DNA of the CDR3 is TGTGCCAGCAGCTTGTTACAGGGGAACGAGCAGTACTTC.

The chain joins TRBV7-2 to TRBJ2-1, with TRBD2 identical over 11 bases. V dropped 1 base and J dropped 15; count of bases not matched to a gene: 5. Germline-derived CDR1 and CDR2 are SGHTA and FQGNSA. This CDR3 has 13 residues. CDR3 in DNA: TGTGCCAGCAGCTTAGTACTAGCGGGGGAGGGGTTCTTC. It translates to CASSLVLAGEGFF. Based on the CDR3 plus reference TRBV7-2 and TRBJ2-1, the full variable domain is GAGVSQSPSNKVTEKGKDVELRCDPISGHTALYWYRQSLGQGLEFLIYFQGNSAPDKSGLPSDRFSAERTGGSVSTLTIQRTQQEDSAVYLCASSLVLAGEGFFGPGTRLTVL.

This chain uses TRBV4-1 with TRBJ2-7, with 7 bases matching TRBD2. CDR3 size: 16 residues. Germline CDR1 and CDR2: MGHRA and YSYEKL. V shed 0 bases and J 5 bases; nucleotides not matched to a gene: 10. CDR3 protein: CASSQDGGRALHEQYF. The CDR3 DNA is TGCGCCAGCAGCCAAGATGGGGGGAGGGCCCTCCACGAGCAGTACTTC.

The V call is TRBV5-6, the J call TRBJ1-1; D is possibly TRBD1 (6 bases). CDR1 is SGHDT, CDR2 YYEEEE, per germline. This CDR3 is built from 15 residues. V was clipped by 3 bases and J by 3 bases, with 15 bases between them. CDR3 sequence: CASSWHPGADTEAFF. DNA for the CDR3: TGTGCCAGCAGCTGGCACCCGGGGGCAGACACTGAAGCTTTCTTT.

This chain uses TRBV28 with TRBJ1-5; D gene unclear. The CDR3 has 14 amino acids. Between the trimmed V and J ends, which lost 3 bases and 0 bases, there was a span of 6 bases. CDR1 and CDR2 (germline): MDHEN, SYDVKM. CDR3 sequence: CASSFSISNQPQHF. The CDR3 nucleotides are TGTGCCAGCAGTTTCAGCATTAGCAATCAGCCCCAGCATTTT.

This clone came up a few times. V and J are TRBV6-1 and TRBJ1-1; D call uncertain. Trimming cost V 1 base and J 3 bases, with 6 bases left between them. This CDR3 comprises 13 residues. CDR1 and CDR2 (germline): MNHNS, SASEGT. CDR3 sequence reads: CASSEDQYTEAFF. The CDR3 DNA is TGTGCCAGCAGTGAAGACCAATACACTGAAGCTTTCTTT.

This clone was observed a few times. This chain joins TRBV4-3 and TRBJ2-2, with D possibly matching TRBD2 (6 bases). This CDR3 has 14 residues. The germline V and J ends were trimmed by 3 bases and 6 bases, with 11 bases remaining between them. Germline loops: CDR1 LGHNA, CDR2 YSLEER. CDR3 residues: CASSHGTGAGELFF. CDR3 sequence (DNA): TGCGCCAGCAGCCACGGCACGGGGGCCGGGGAGCTGTTTTTT.

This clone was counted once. DNA for the CDR3: TGTGCCAGCAGCTTATCAGGGGGCAGGAACAATGAGCAGTTCTTC. This codes for CASSLSGGRNNEQFF. This chain links TRBV7-9 with TRBJ2-1; TRBD1 matches at 8 bases. CDR1 and CDR2 from the germline V gene are SEHNR and FQNEAQ (reference sequence). After removal of 2 bases from V and 5 bases from J, the junction contained 5 bases not matched to a gene. The CDR3 has 15 residues.

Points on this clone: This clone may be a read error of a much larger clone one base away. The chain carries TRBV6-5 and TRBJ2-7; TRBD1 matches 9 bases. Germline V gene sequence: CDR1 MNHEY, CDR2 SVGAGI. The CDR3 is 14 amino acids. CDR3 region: CTSSYGTGTYEQYF. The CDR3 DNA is TGTACCAGCAGTTACGGGACAGGGACCTACGAGCAGTACTTC.

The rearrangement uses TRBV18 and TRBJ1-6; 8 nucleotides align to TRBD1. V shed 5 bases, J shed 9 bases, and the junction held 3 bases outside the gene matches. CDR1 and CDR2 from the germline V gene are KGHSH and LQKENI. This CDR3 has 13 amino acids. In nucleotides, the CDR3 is TGTGCCAGCTCAGGGACAGGTCCTTCACCCCTCCACTTT. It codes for CASSGTGPSPLHF.